One sample yielded the 29 T cell receptor beta chains listed below, sequenced in a study of Graves' ophthalmopathy and Graves' hyperthyroidism. As the template, RNA transcripts were used to amplify TCR beta CDR3 regions. Second-round multiplex PCR followed a first-round RT-PCR using HTBI primers. TCRdb processed the multiplex PCR reads anew with MiXCR; each CDR3 protein has one entry. The table records 200,000 to 250,000 distinct CDR3 sequences, 20% to 25% of them present only once. Sequencing was done on a sample of peripheral blood. These receptor sequences come from a woman in her forties or fifties with Graves' ophthalmopathy.

The table lists this clonotype with many counts. The gene calls are TRBV2 and TRBJ2-2; D is perhaps TRBD1 (6 bases). This CDR3 is built from 15 residues. The V end lost 7 bases, the J end lost 5 bases, and 17 bases lay between the germline ends. The germline gives CDR1 SNHLY, CDR2 FYNNEI. CDR3 residues: CASKPGQRWTGELFF. The CDR3 DNA sequence: TGTGCCAGCAAACCTGGACAGCGATGGACCGGGGAGCTGTTTTTT. The variable domain in full, completed from reference TRBV2 and TRBJ2-2, reads EPEVTQTPSHQVTQMGQEVILRCVPISNHLYFYWYRQILGQKVEFLVSFYNNEISEKSEIFDDQFSVERPDGSNFTLKIRSTKLEDSAMYFCASKPGQRWTGELFFGEGSRLTVL.

Ten or more counts support this clonotype. The chain uses TRBV20-1 and TRBJ1-1; D unclear. V dropped 4 bases and J dropped 1 base, with 16 bases sitting between them. Germline V gene lookup returns CDR1 DFQATT and CDR2 SNEGSKA (reference sequence). This CDR3 comprises 15 residues. CDR3 nucleotide sequence: TGCAGTGCTACGAACCCTTTTTCGCGGAACACTGAAGCTTTCTTT. It translates to CSATNPFSRNTEAFF.

This sequence joins TRBV9 and TRBJ1-6, with D possibly being TRBD1 (5 bases). CDR1 is SGDLS and CDR2 is YYNGEE in the germline V gene. The ends were cut back, 2 bases at V and 7 bases at J, with 7 bases in the middle. The CDR3 length is 13 residues. Here the CDR3 reads CASSVTENSPLHF. Here the CDR3 DNA reads TGTGCCAGCAGCGTGACAGAAAATTCACCCCTCCACTTT.

There are many counts of this clonotype. This chain links TRBV6-1 with TRBJ2-4; no clear D. Germline V gene sequence: CDR1 MNHNS, CDR2 SASEGT. The CDR3 is 11 residues long. V was shortened by 5 bases and J by 8 bases, with 7 bases between the two germline ends. The chain's CDR3 is CASSPSHIQYF. The CDR3, as DNA: TGTGCCAGCAGTCCGTCTCACATTCAGTACTTC.

V is TRBV30 and J is TRBJ1-3; unclear D gene. Trimming took off 4 bases at V and 3 bases at J, with 7 bases between the two ends. The germline CDR1 and CDR2 sequences are GTSNPN and SVGIG (reference sequence). This CDR3 comprises 12 residues. The CDR3 reads CAWTEIGNTIYF. For the CDR3, the DNA is TGTGCCTGGACCGAAATTGGAAACACCATATATTTT.

This clonotype showed up many times. V and J are TRBV5-1 and TRBJ2-7; TRBD1 agrees at 8 bases. This CDR3 has 15 amino acids. Germline CDR1 SGHRS, CDR2 YFSETQ. The junction had 4 bases not matched to a gene; V was cut back by 1 base and J by 1 base. The CDR3 here is CASSLWTGSSYEQYF. The CDR3 bases are TGCGCCAGCAGCTTGTGGACAGGGAGTTCCTACGAGCAGTACTTC.

This clonotype was observed many times. The chain is built from TRBV9 and TRBJ2-6; tentative D call: TRBD1 (5 bases). The CDR3 is 13 residues long. CDR1 and CDR2 (germline): SGDLS, YYNGEE. Trimming cost V 3 bases and J 8 bases, with 9 bases left between them. The CDR3 here is CASSGGRTNVLTF. The CDR3, as DNA: TGTGCCAGCAGCGGGGGCAGAACCAACGTCCTGACTTTC.

This chain uses TRBV6-2 or TRBV6-3 with TRBJ1-1; D is unresolved. CDR1 MNHEY and CDR2 SVGEGT come from the germline V gene. V lost 8 bases, J lost 0 bases, and 13 bases lay in between. The CDR3 length is 14 residues. CDR3 protein: CASLGSGMNTEAFF. The CDR3 DNA sequence: TGTGCCAGCTTGGGGTCGGGGATGAACACTGAAGCTTTCTTT.

Ten or more counts support this clonotype. The chain joins TRBV6-5 to TRBJ2-7, with D unclear. CDR3 size: 14 residues. V lost 2 bases to trimming and J lost 6 bases, with 14 bases between them. In germline, CDR1 is MNHEY, CDR2 SVGAGI. The CDR3 sequence is CASSYDSRQLEQYF. CDR3 DNA sequence: TGTGCCAGCAGTTACGACTCCCGTCAGCTCGAGCAGTACTTC.

The chain couples TRBV3-1 to TRBJ2-5; D may be TRBD2 (6 bases). The CDR3 spans 15 residues. Germline V gene lookup returns CDR1 LGHDT and CDR2 YNNKEL (reference sequence). The V and J ends lost 0 bases and 4 bases respectively, with 12 bases between them. CDR3 DNA sequence: TGTGCCAGCAGCCAAGATACGACTAGTCGAGAGACCCAGTACTTC. This encodes CASSQDTTSRETQYF.

This clonotype was counted at least ten times. The rearrangement joins TRBV20-1 to TRBJ1-1; 9 bases are a match to TRBD1. Germline CDR1 reads DFQATT; CDR2 reads SNEGSKA (reference sequence). This CDR3 contains 14 residues. J gave up 2 bases and V 6 bases, and 7 bases lay outside the gene matches. CDR3 region: CSAKKTGGNTEAFF. The CDR3, as DNA: TGCAGTGCCAAAAAGACAGGGGGAAACACTGAAGCTTTCTTT.

This clonotype was observed a handful of times. V gene TRBV14 combines with J gene TRBJ1-3, with D possibly matching TRBD1 (6 bases). The CDR3 runs to 16 residues. Germline V gene lookup returns CDR1 SGHDN and CDR2 FVKESK. V lost 5 bases, J lost 4 bases, and 18 bases lay in between. CDR3 region: CASSSFAGAWGNTIYF. In nucleotides, the CDR3 is TGTGCCAGCAGCTCCTTCGCAGGGGCATGGGGAAACACCATATATTTT.

This clonotype was observed many times. The chain carries TRBV11-1 and TRBJ2-5; the D is unclear. Trimming took off 5 bases at V and 3 bases at J, with 16 bases between the two ends. Germline CDR1 SGHAT, CDR2 FQDESV (reference sequence). This CDR3 comprises 15 residues. CDR3: CASSLGGRQEETQYF. DNA of the CDR3: TGTGCCAGCAGCCTGGGTGGGCGCCAGGAAGAGACCCAGTACTTC.

In its sample, this clonotype was seen many times. The chain carries TRBV28 and TRBJ2-5; 7 nucleotides line up with TRBD2. V shed 5 bases, J shed 0 bases, and the junction held 9 bases outside the gene matches. The germline CDR1 and CDR2 sequences are MDHEN and SYDVKM. The CDR3 consists of 16 residues. The chain's CDR3 is CASSGGLGLHQETQYF. CDR3 nucleotides: TGTGCCAGCAGTGGAGGTTTGGGACTACACCAAGAGACCCAGTACTTC. The variable domain in full, with the rest retrieved from reference TRBV28 and TRBJ2-5, is DVKVTQSSRYLVKRTGEKVFLECVQDMDHENMFWYRQDPGLGLRLIYFSYDVKMKEKGDIPEGYSVSREKKERFSLILESASTNQTSMYLCASSGGLGLHQETQYFGPGTRLLVL.

The rearrangement joins TRBV3-1 to TRBJ1-1; 7 positions agree with TRBD1. V was pared by 3 bases and J by 5 bases, with 6 bases of the junction left unmatched. Per the germline V gene, CDR1 is LGHDT and CDR2 is YNNKEL (reference sequence). This CDR3 contains 14 residues. CDR3 in amino acids: CASSHWTGTTEAFF. For the CDR3, the DNA is TGTGCCAGCAGCCATTGGACAGGTACGACTGAAGCTTTCTTT.

The V call is TRBV29-1, the J call TRBJ2-5; no clear D gene. The V end was cut by 5 bases, the J end by 5 bases, with 18 bases between. CDR1 is SQVTM and CDR2 is ANQGSEA in the germline V gene. The CDR3 length is 14 residues. CDR3 protein: CSVLPIGLRETQYF. The CDR3 region has the DNA TGCAGCGTTCTGCCGATAGGGCTGAGGGAGACCCAGTACTTC. Drawing the rest from reference TRBV29-1 and TRBJ2-5, the complete variable domain is SAVISQKPSRDICQRGTSLTIQCQVDSQVTMMFWYRQQPGQSLTLIATANQGSEATYESGFVIDKFPISRPNLTFSTLTVSNMSPEDSSIYLCSVLPIGLRETQYFGPGTRLLVL.

This clonotype was recorded at least ten times. The rearrangement links TRBV29-1 to TRBJ2-5, with D possibly TRBD2 on 7 matching bases. V was shortened by 2 bases and J by 5 bases, with 27 bases between the two germline ends. The V gene's germline CDR1 is SQVTM and CDR2 ANQGSEA. The CDR3 covers 18 residues. The CDR3 nucleotides read TGCAGCGTTGAACGGGGAGTAGGGGGGAGGGCCCGGGGTGAGACCCAGTACTTC. Protein sequence: CSVERGVGGRARGETQYF.

This clonotype was seen ten or more times. The rearrangement joins TRBV19 to TRBJ2-7, with D uncertain. CDR1 and CDR2 (germline): LNHDA, SQIVND (reference sequence). The CDR3 totals 14 residues. V lost 3 bases and J 0 bases, leaving 9 bases between the germline ends. The CDR3 sequence is CASSMPLHSYEQYF. DNA of the CDR3: TGTGCCAGTAGTATGCCGCTACACTCCTACGAGCAGTACTTC.

This clonotype was recorded many times. This chain links TRBV6-5 with TRBJ1-2; unclear D gene. Germline V gives CDR1 MNHEY, CDR2 SVGAGI. The CDR3 has 14 residues. V lost 2 bases to trimming and J lost 0 bases, with 7 bases between them. The CDR3 is CASSYGAANYGYTF. CDR3 nucleotides: TGTGCCAGCAGTTACGGTGCCGCTAACTATGGCTACACCTTC.

This clonotype was seen ten or more times. This chain joins TRBV20-1 and TRBJ2-5; TRBD1 matches at 7 bases. The V gene end was trimmed by 7 bases and the J gene end by 5 bases; junction bases not matched to a gene: 10. This CDR3 has 13 amino acids. Germline lookup yields CDR1 DFQATT and CDR2 SNEGSKA (reference sequence). The CDR3 here is CSGRKGTAETQYF. In DNA form, the CDR3 reads TGCAGTGGTCGTAAAGGGACAGCTGAGACCCAGTACTTC.

In this sample, this clonotype turned up many times. The rearrangement uses TRBV5-1 and TRBJ1-2; no reliable D call. V was clipped by 3 bases and J by 5 bases, with 14 bases between them. Germline V lookup: CDR1 SGHRS, CDR2 YFSETQ. There are 14 residues in the CDR3. The CDR3 here is CASSSRTGIYGYTF. CDR3 in DNA: TGCGCCAGCAGCTCCAGGACGGGGATTTATGGCTACACCTTC.

This clonotype was detected only a few times. This sequence joins TRBV6-2 or TRBV6-3 and TRBJ2-1; no definite D call. Germline values: CDR1 MNHEY, CDR2 SVGEGT. With 7 bases removed from V and 15 bases from J, the gap between germline ends came to 16 bases. This CDR3 has 11 amino acids. CDR3 sequence reads: CASTNLLSPFF. CDR3 coding DNA: TGTGCCAGCACCAACCTCTTATCCCCGTTCTTC.

At least ten counts were recorded for this clonotype. The V call is TRBV3-1, the J call TRBJ2-4; D might be TRBD2 (5 bases). Germline V gene data show CDR1 as LGHDT and CDR2 as YNNKEL (reference sequence). The CDR3 sequence is 11 residues long. V was shortened by 8 bases and J by 8 bases, with 10 bases between the two germline ends. The CDR3, as DNA: TGTGCCAGCGGCGGGCTGGACATTCAGTACTTC. Its protein product is CASGGLDIQYF.

The V and J genes are TRBV12-3 or TRBV12-4 and TRBJ1-1; D possibly corresponds to TRBD1 (5 bases). V lost 4 bases, J lost 4 bases, and 10 bases lay in between. The CDR3 extends over 13 amino acids. CDR3 sequence (DNA): TGTGCCAGCAGTTCCAAGGGGCGCACTGAAGCTTTCTTT. Translated: CASSSKGRTEAFF.

This clonotype was seen ten or more times. The rearrangement uses TRBV7-3 and TRBJ2-2; maybe TRBD2 (5 bases). This CDR3 is built from 15 residues. Germline V gene data show CDR1 as SGHTA and CDR2 as FQGTGA. Trimming stripped 2 bases from V and 0 bases from J, with 7 bases between. The CDR3 region is CASSLSSTNTGELFF. CDR3 sequence (DNA): TGTGCCAGCAGCTTATCTAGCACGAACACCGGGGAGCTGTTTTTT. Using reference TRBV7-3 and TRBJ2-2 for the parts outside the CDR3, the full variable domain is GAGVSQTPSNKVTEKGKYVELRCDPISGHTALYWYRQSLGQGPEFLIYFQGTGAADDSGLPNDRFFAVRPEGSVSTLKIQRTERGDSAVYLCASSLSSTNTGELFFGEGSRLTVL.

This clonotype was found many times. The chain links TRBV20-1 to TRBJ2-7, with unresolved D. Deletions cut 0 bases from V and 3 bases from J, with 12 bases between. CDR3 size: 14 residues. In germline, CDR1 is DFQATT, CDR2 SNEGSKA (reference sequence). CDR3 in DNA: TGCAGTGCTAGAGACATGGACGGCCGCTACGAGCAGTACTTC. As protein: CSARDMDGRYEQYF.

The V call is TRBV6-2 or TRBV6-3, the J call TRBJ2-7; unclear D gene. The V end lost 0 bases, the J end lost 3 bases, and 15 bases lay between the germline ends. CDR3 length equals 16 residues. Germline CDR1 reads MNHEY; CDR2 reads SVGEGT. The CDR3 DNA reads TGTGCCAGCAGTTACTCGCCCGACCCTGGGATCTACGAGCAGTACTTC. This translates into CASSYSPDPGIYEQYF.

This clonotype came up many times. The V gene is TRBV2, the J gene TRBJ1-1; a weak D match, TRBD1 (5 bases). The V gene's germline CDR1 is SNHLY and CDR2 FYNNEI. The length of the CDR3 is 14 residues. V was trimmed by 7 bases and J by 1 base, leaving 13 bases between them. The CDR3 here is CASTREGTNTEAFF. CDR3 DNA: TGTGCCAGCACTAGGGAGGGGACGAACACTGAAGCTTTCTTT.

The CDR3 nucleotides read TGTGCCAGCAGTCTTTTCAGAGGCGAGCAGTACTTC. It codes for CASSLFRGEQYF. The chain recombines TRBV28 with TRBJ2-7; D is ambiguous. The CDR3 is made up of 12 amino acids. Germline loops: CDR1 MDHEN, CDR2 SYDVKM. Trimming cost V 5 bases and J 6 bases, with 11 bases left between them.